This T cell receptor (beta chain) appears in the sequencing data of a study of radiotherapy plus CTLA-4 blockade in lung cancer. Sequencing was performed with immunoSEQ multiplex PCR; in TCRdb, only in-frame clones are kept and a portion is missing. The repertoire consists of more than 90,000 clones, with 81% occurring once and the leading ten covering approximately 3.5%. The V gene lost 6 bases and the J gene lost 2 bases, with 15 bases spanning the gap. The CDR3 is 14 amino acids. In germline, CDR1 is SGHRS, CDR2 YFSETQ. The chain is built from TRBV5-1 and TRBJ2-7; no clear D. The input for sequencing was peripheral blood, taken from a patient treated with radiotherapy plus ipilimumab. The source of this sequence is a human donor with non-small cell lung cancer that progressed on radiotherapy plus ipilimumab. Some clones in this sample may be carry-over from other donors' samples. CDR3 bases: TGCGCCAGCACCGACCCTAGGAATCCCTACGAGCAGTACTTC. This codes for CASTDPRNPYEQYF.